This T cell receptor (beta chain) is drawn from a study of graft-versus-host responses after intestinal transplantation. Across the whole study: Each patient got anti-thymocyte globulin induction, then tacrolimus and steroids for roughly 3 years.

Sequencing used immunoSEQ multiplex PCR; TCRdb keeps in-frame clones, though not all of them. Counted here are over 70,000 clones, approximately 96% occurring once; the ten biggest clones make up roughly 0.53%. On this clone itself: The antigen remains undetermined.

This CDR3 region has 16 residues. The trim removed 0 bases at V and 3 bases at J, leaving 4 bases unmatched. CDR1 MDHEN and CDR2 SYDVKM come from the germline V gene. This specimen consisted of unstimulated CD8+ T cells sorted from spleen or lymph node cells, obtained before intestinal transplant. The chain joins TRBV28 to TRBJ2-1, with 8 bases lining up with TRBD2. The TCR originated in a human donor who received an intestinal transplant. CDR3 nucleotides: TGTGCCAGCAGTTTATGGGGCGGGAGGTACTACAATGAGCAGTTCTTC. It codes for CASSLWGGRYYNEQFF.